This entry describes one T cell receptor (beta chain). With random hexamers, roughly 0.5 to 1 ug RNA was reverse transcribed. TCRdb recomputed calls from the immunoSEQ multiplex PCR reads with MiXCR, one row per CDR3 protein. Counted here are under 95,000 distinct CDR3 sequences, around 94% occurring once; the ten biggest clones make up roughly 0.3%. The record originates from a study of CD8 T cells in Susac syndrome. Germline-derived CDR1 and CDR2 are GTSNPN and SVGIG (reference sequence). V lost 0 bases and J 6 bases, leaving 15 bases between the germline ends. This CDR3 is 14 amino acids long. The sample taken for sequencing was CD4+ T cells from PBMCs. The source of this sequence is a human donor with Susac syndrome. The rearrangement uses TRBV30 and TRBJ2-7; tentatively, D is TRBD1 (6 bases). CDR3 coding DNA: TGTGCCTGGAGTGTAAGACAGGTAGGGCTCGAGCAGTACTTC. Translated: CAWSVRQVGLEQYF.